The 21 T cell receptor beta chains presented below share a single source sample, sequenced in a study of CD8 T cells in Susac syndrome. Random-hexamer reverse transcription was applied to about 0.5 to 1 ug RNA. TCRdb recomputed calls from the immunoSEQ multiplex PCR reads with MiXCR, one row per CDR3 protein. In the table there are some 190,000 distinct CDR3 sequences, less than 95% of which are singletons. The sample comprised CD4+ T cells from PBMCs. The source is a human donor in good health.

The chain carries TRBV9 and TRBJ2-7; 8 bases fit TRBD2. The length of the CDR3 is 16 residues. The germline gives CDR1 SGDLS, CDR2 YYNGEE. The junction had 10 bases not matched to a gene; V was cut back by 2 bases and J by 3 bases. CDR3 region: CASSVGLAGRFYEQYF. The CDR3, as DNA: TGTGCCAGCAGCGTCGGGCTAGCGGGCAGGTTCTACGAGCAGTACTTC.

The chain is built from TRBV6-2 or TRBV6-3 and TRBJ1-1; D is possibly TRBD1 (5 bases). The CDR3 totals 13 residues. Trimming shortened V by 10 bases and J by 1 base, and 13 bases separated the two germline ends. Germline CDR1 reads MNHEY; CDR2 reads SVGEGT. CDR3 residues: CATHRGENTEAFF. The CDR3 DNA reads TGTGCCACGCATCGGGGGGAGAACACTGAAGCTTTCTTT.

V usage is TRBV4-3 and J usage is TRBJ2-1; the D gene is possibly TRBD2 (6 bases). Germline-derived CDR1 and CDR2 are LGHNA and YSLEER. The CDR3 has 13 amino acids. Trimming removed 4 bases from V and 8 bases from J, with 12 bases in between. The CDR3 region has the DNA TGCGCCAGCAGCCTGCGGCGGGGACATGAGCAGTTCTTC. It translates to CASSLRRGHEQFF.

The DNA for the CDR3 is TGTGCCAGCAGTTCAGTACTAGGGTGGGCGCAGTATTTT. It translates to CASSSVLGWAQYF. V and J are TRBV28 and TRBJ2-3; tentatively, D is TRBD2 (5 bases). The V end was cut by 4 bases, the J end by 10 bases, with 15 bases between. This CDR3 has 13 amino acids. Germline CDR1 and CDR2: MDHEN and SYDVKM. Together with reference TRBV28 and TRBJ2-3, the CDR3 gives the full variable domain: DVKVTQSSRYLVKRTGEKVFLECVQDMDHENMFWYRQDPGLGLRLIYFSYDVKMKEKGDIPEGYSVSREKKERFSLILESASTNQTSMYLCASSSVLGWAQYFGPGTRLTVL.

The rearrangement joins TRBV2 to TRBJ2-1; D is ambiguous. CDR3 length equals 12 residues. CDR1 and CDR2 (germline): SNHLY, FYNNEI. V was clipped by 5 bases and J by 9 bases, with 11 bases between them. The CDR3 nucleotides are TGTGCCAGCAGTCTGCCCGTTAGTGAGCAGTTCTTC. Its protein is CASSLPVSEQFF.

The rearrangement joins TRBV9 to TRBJ2-5; D is unresolved. The V end lost 0 bases, the J end lost 1 base, and 13 bases lay between the germline ends. The germline V gene has CDR1 SGDLS and CDR2 YYNGEE. CDR3 length: 16 residues. CDR3: CASSVAPTQSQETQYF. DNA for the CDR3: TGTGCCAGCAGCGTAGCCCCCACACAGTCCCAAGAGACCCAGTACTTC.

This chain's CDR3 is CASSFGKDQPQHF. CDR3 nucleotide sequence: TGTGCCAGCAGCTTTGGAAAGGATCAGCCCCAGCATTTT. This chain links TRBV7-2 with TRBJ1-5, with D unresolved. Trimming removed 3 bases at V and 5 bases at J, with 8 bases between. The CDR3 is 13 residues long. The germline CDR1 and CDR2 sequences are SGHTA and FQGNSA.

The chain's CDR3 is CATSREGTANYGYTF. As DNA, the CDR3 is TGTGCCACCAGCAGAGAAGGGACAGCTAACTATGGCTACACCTTC. The chain is built from TRBV15 and TRBJ1-2, with 7 positions matching TRBD1. In germline, CDR1 is LNHNV, CDR2 YYDKDF (reference sequence). The CDR3 totals 15 residues. Unmatched junction bases numbered 1, after V lost 0 bases and J lost 0 bases.

The J gene is TRBJ2-7, the V gene TRBV19, with 8 nucleotides matching TRBD2. The CDR3 has 14 residues. Germline loops: CDR1 LNHDA, CDR2 SQIVND (reference sequence). With 5 bases clipped from V and 0 bases from J, the junction kept 3 bases outside the gene matches. Here the CDR3 DNA reads TGTGCCAGTAGTGAGCGGGGGAGCTCCTACGAGCAGTACTTC. Its translation is CASSERGSSYEQYF.

The chain recombines TRBV30 with TRBJ1-1; D perhaps matches TRBD1 (6 bases). There are 14 residues in the CDR3. The V and J ends lost 2 bases and 5 bases respectively, with 15 bases between them. CDR1 and CDR2 (germline): GTSNPN, SVGIG (reference sequence). The CDR3 loop is CAWSLRTERTEAFF. The CDR3 nucleotides are TGTGCCTGGAGTCTTAGGACAGAGAGAACTGAAGCTTTCTTT.

The genes are TRBV29-1 and TRBJ2-7; D is unresolved. The CDR3 spans 13 residues. The germline V gene has CDR1 SQVTM and CDR2 ANQGSEA. The V gene lost 0 bases and the J gene lost 0 bases, with 6 bases spanning the gap. CDR3 sequence: CSVEENNSYEQYF. The CDR3 nucleotides read TGCAGCGTTGAAGAGAATAACTCCTACGAGCAGTACTTC.

J is TRBJ2-1 and V is TRBV27; 7 nucleotides align to TRBD1. Looked up from germline, CDR1 is MNHEY and CDR2 is SMNVEV (reference sequence). The CDR3 totals 16 residues. The junction had 6 bases not matched to a gene; V was cut back by 0 bases and J by 4 bases. The DNA for the CDR3 is TGTGCCAGCAGTTTATCGAGACAGGGATATTACAATGAGCAGTTCTTC. It yields the protein CASSLSRQGYYNEQFF.

V and J are TRBV29-1 and TRBJ2-7, with TRBD1 as a possible D gene (5 bases). Trimming stripped 4 bases from V and 3 bases from J, with 10 bases between. Germline V gives CDR1 SQVTM, CDR2 ANQGSEA. CDR3 length: 12 residues. The CDR3 sequence is CSVGDSYYEQYF. Written as DNA, the CDR3 is TGCAGCGTTGGAGACAGTTACTACGAGCAGTACTTC.

CDR3 protein: CASSFETAGGGYEQYF. The CDR3, as DNA: TGTGCCAGCAGCTTCGAGACAGCGGGAGGGGGATACGAGCAGTACTTC. The chain joins TRBV11-2 to TRBJ2-7, with 10 bases aligning to TRBD2. The CDR3 runs 16 residues. CDR1 SGHAT and CDR2 FQNNGV come from the germline V gene. The V and J ends lost 3 bases and 4 bases, in that order; junction bases with no gene match: 9. Full variable domain (rest looked up from reference TRBV11-2 and TRBJ2-7): EAGVAQSPRYKIIEKRQSVAFWCNPISGHATLYWYQQILGQGPKLLIQFQNNGVVDDSQLPKDRFSAERLKGVDSTLKIQPAKLEDSAVYLCASSFETAGGGYEQYFGPGTRLTVT.

The V call is TRBV6-2 or TRBV6-3, the J call TRBJ2-5; D not certain. V lost 2 bases to trimming and J lost 5 bases, with 6 bases between them. The germline CDR1 and CDR2 sequences are MNHEY and SVGEGT. This CDR3 spans 12 amino acids. CDR3 nucleotides: TGTGCCAGCAGTTACCTTTCGGAGACCCAGTACTTC. The encoded protein is CASSYLSETQYF.

Here the CDR3 DNA reads TGTGCCAGCAGAAAACAAAGCTCCTACAATGAGCAGTTCTTC. It yields the protein CASRKQSSYNEQFF. V usage is TRBV12-3 or TRBV12-4 and J usage is TRBJ2-1; D unresolved. CDR3 size: 14 residues. V was trimmed by 6 bases and J by 0 bases, leaving 9 bases between them.

The chain joins TRBV29-1 to TRBJ2-1, with 7 bases aligning to TRBD2. V was clipped by 7 bases and J by 4 bases; unmatched bases: 4. Germline values: CDR1 SQVTM, CDR2 ANQGSEA. There are 12 residues in the CDR3. This CDR3 is CSAGGSYNEQFF. The DNA for the CDR3 is TGCAGCGCCGGCGGGAGTTACAATGAGCAGTTCTTC.

V and J are TRBV29-1 and TRBJ2-5; no definite D call. Germline V CDR1 and CDR2: SQVTM, ANQGSEA. CDR3 length: 12 amino acids. V dropped 7 bases and J dropped 2 bases, with 11 bases sitting between them. Here the CDR3 reads CSAGIMQETQYF. CDR3 coding DNA: TGCAGCGCTGGGATTATGCAAGAGACCCAGTACTTC.

In this sample, this clonotype turned up a few times. Written as DNA, the CDR3 is TGTGCCAGCAGCCCCTCAGGGGTTACTGAAGCTTTCTTT. The encoded protein is CASSPSGVTEAFF. The gene calls are TRBV6-2 or TRBV6-3 and TRBJ1-1, with D possibly matching TRBD1 (6 bases). The germline V gene has CDR1 MNHEY and CDR2 SVGEGT. The V gene lost 6 bases and the J gene lost 5 bases, with 13 bases spanning the gap. This CDR3 spans 13 amino acids.

This clonotype has just one count. The J gene is TRBJ2-7, the V gene TRBV9, with D unclear. V shed 6 bases and J shed 4 bases, with 14 bases lying between them. From germline, CDR1 is SGDLS and CDR2 YYNGEE. CDR3 length: 13 residues. The CDR3 DNA is TGTGCCAGCACTGGAGAGTCCGGGTACGAGCAGTACTTC. Translating it yields CASTGESGYEQYF.

This clonotype appeared once. The chain uses TRBV29-1 and TRBJ2-7; possibly TRBD2 for D (5 bases). Trimming removed 5 bases at V and 5 bases at J, with 16 bases between. Germline CDR1 SQVTM, CDR2 ANQGSEA. The CDR3 length is 13 residues. This CDR3 reads CSVPIPGYHEQYF. In DNA form, the CDR3 reads TGCAGCGTTCCTATACCGGGATACCACGAGCAGTACTTC.